The rows below give T cell receptor beta chains drawn from one sample of a study of tumor and adjacent non-tumor tissue in lung cancer. MiXCR, run by TCRdb on the multiplex PCR reads, gives a single entry per CDR3 protein. Found here are 43,000 or so distinct CDR3 sequences, about three fifths of them singletons; the top ten hold around 45%. The sample taken for sequencing was distant non-tumor lung tissue. These receptors were obtained from a man over 45 with non-small cell lung cancer. Both conserved end residues are part of each CDR3. D genes are given only for firm matches. A clone size is listed for some rows: how often the clone was seen (once, few, many), or a class if it is expanded.

cdr3_aa cdr3_nt cdr3_length clone_size j_call d_call v_call
CASSYSFMNTDTEYF TGTGCCAGCAGTTACTCGTTTATGAACACAGATACGGAGTATTTT 15 . TRBJ2-3 . TRBV6-5
CSASLAALYNEQFF TGCAGTGCTAGTTTAGCGGCTCTCTACAATGAGCAGTTCTTC 14 . TRBJ2-1 . TRBV20-1
CVSSLGGLSGGNEQYF TGTGTCAGCAGCTTGGGAGGACTATCGGGAGGAAACGAGCAGTACTTC 16 . TRBJ2-7 TRBD2 TRBV5-4
CASSPTGGGADTQYF TGTGCCAGCAGTCCGACAGGGGGCGGCGCAGATACGCAGTATTTT 15 few TRBJ2-3 TRBD1 TRBV28
CASSFLTSGRAGVNDEQFF TGCGCCAGCAGCTTTTTGACTAGCGGGAGGGCCGGAGTAAACGATGAGCAGTTCTTC 19 . TRBJ2-1 TRBD2 TRBV5-1
CASRVTSGLGYEQYF TGTGCCAGCAGGGTGACTAGCGGGCTCGGATACGAGCAGTACTTC 15 . TRBJ2-7 TRBD2 TRBV28
CSVGPGTGGNAGANVLTF TGCAGCGTCGGTCCCGGGACAGGGGGCAACGCTGGGGCCAACGTCCTGACTTTC 18 many TRBJ2-6 TRBD1 TRBV29-1
CASSLEGFKQHF TGTGCCAGCAGCTTAGAGGGGTTCAAGCAGCATTTC 12 . TRBJ2-7 . TRBV11-2
CANSLRQGDARTGKLFF TGTGCCAACAGTTTACGCCAAGGCGACGCGAGGACTGGGAAGCTGTTTTTT 17 once TRBJ2-2 . TRBV11-2
CASSTQGADTDTQYF TGTGCCAGCAGTACACAGGGGGCAGACACAGATACGCAGTATTTT 15 many TRBJ2-3 TRBD1 TRBV6-6
CASSTGTGDETSF TGTGCCAGCAGCACCGGGACAGGGGATGAAACTTCCTTT 13 . TRBJ1-1 TRBD1 TRBV11-1
CPSSLGLAEGRNEQFF TGTCCCAGCAGCCTCGGACTAGCTGAGGGAAGGAATGAGCAGTTCTTC 16 . TRBJ2-1 TRBD2 TRBV2
CASPSAGRGTSGRLKTQYF TGCGCCAGCCCATCCGCGGGACGGGGGACTAGCGGGAGATTGAAGACCCAGTACTTC 19 . TRBJ2-5 TRBD2 TRBV10-1
CASTEMGISRINEQFF TGTGCCAGCACCGAGATGGGGATTAGCCGGATCAATGAGCAGTTCTTC 16 . TRBJ2-1 . TRBV11-2
CAWTVGLGGQPQHF TGTGCCTGGACTGTGGGACTCGGGGGTCAGCCCCAGCATTTT 14 . TRBJ1-5 . TRBV30
CASNHPSGEQYF TGTGCCAGCAACCACCCTTCGGGGGAGCAGTACTTC 12 once TRBJ2-7 . TRBV21-1
CVSRQDLLGFSETQYF TGCGTCAGCAGGCAAGATCTGCTGGGATTTTCAGAGACCCAGTACTTC 16 . TRBJ2-5 . TRBV4-1
CASSFTRNTGEMFF TGTGCTAGCAGCTTTACCCGTAACACCGGGGAGATGTTTTTT 14 . TRBJ2-2 . TRBV5-6
CASSHRVAGAGNEQFF TGTGCCAGCAGTCACCGAGTAGCGGGAGCTGGAAATGAGCAGTTCTTC 16 . TRBJ2-1 TRBD2 TRBV6-2/TRBV6-3
CVSSLMSPNTDTQYF TGTGTCAGCAGCTTAATGTCACCTAACACAGATACGCAGTATTTT 15 . TRBJ2-3 . TRBV11-2
CATSDPRQGGNQPQHF TGTGCCACCAGTGACCCCAGACAGGGGGGCAATCAGCCCCAGCATTTT 16 . TRBJ1-5 TRBD1 TRBV24-1